This paragraph covers one T cell receptor (beta chain) sequence. Its antigen remains unknown. Method: immunoSEQ multiplex PCR; TCRdb's copy keeps in-frame clones and lacks some. The sample comprises several thousand clones, around 71% of which are singletons, and 7% to 9% rests with the top ten. The sample comes from a study of early stage breast cancer tumors. The wider study: Each sample averaged around 10-fold read coverage.

Roughly 18-55 mg of tissue was diced for each tumor. Trimming pared 1 base from V and 5 bases from J, leaving 11 bases between. The V gene's germline CDR1 is SGHTA and CDR2 FQGNSA. This CDR3 is 15 amino acids long. Regarding the study as a whole: Most shared enriched TCRB sequences were commonly generated ones.

The chain has TRBV7-2 and TRBJ2-2; D not resolved. This receptor was identified in a person in their fifties with breast cancer. Sequenced sample: breast tumor tissue. The CDR3 spells CASSLVVGKTGELFF. CDR3 bases: TGTGCCAGCAGCTTAGTAGTAGGCAAGACCGGGGAGCTGTTTTTT.